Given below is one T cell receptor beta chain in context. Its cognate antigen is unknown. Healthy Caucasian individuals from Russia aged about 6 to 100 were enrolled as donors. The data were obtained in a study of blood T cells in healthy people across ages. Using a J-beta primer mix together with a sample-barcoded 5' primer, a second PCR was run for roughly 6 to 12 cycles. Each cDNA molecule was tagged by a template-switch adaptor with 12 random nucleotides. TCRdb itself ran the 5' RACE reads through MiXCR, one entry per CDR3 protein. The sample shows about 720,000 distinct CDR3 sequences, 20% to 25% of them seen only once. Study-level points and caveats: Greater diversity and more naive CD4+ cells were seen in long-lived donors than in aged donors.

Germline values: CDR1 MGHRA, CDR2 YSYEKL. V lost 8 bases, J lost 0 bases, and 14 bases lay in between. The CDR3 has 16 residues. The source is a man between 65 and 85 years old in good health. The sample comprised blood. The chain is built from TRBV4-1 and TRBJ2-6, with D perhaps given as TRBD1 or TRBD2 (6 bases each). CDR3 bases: TGCGCCAGCTCCTCAGGGGACTCCTCTGGGGCCAACGTCCTGACTTTC. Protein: CASSSGDSSGANVLTF.